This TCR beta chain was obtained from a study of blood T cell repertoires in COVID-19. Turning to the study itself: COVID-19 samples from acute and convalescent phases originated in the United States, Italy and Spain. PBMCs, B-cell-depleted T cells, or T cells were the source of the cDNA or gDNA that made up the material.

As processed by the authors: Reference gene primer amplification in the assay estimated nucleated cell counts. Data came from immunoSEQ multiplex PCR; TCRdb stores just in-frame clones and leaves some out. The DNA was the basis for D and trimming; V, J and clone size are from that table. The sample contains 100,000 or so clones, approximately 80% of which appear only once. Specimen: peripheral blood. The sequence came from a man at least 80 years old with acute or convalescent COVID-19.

Here the CDR3 reads CSVGDRGDNEKLFF. CDR3 bases: TGCAGCGTTGGGGACCGGGGGGATAATGAAAAACTGTTTTTT. The chain carries TRBV29-1 and TRBJ1-4, with a weak D call TRBD1 (5 bases). Trimming left V 4 bases short and J 4 bases short, with 13 bases between. CDR1 is SQVTM and CDR2 is ANQGSEA in the germline V gene. This CDR3 comprises 14 residues.